This T cell receptor beta chain originates from a study of OX40 agonist ivuxolimab in advanced cancers. Study summary: Partial response was recorded in three patients: one hepatocellular carcinoma and two cutaneous melanoma cases. Study results and caveats: Average numbers of expanded clones were greater in CD8+ T cells than in CD4+.

Here immunoSEQ multiplex PCR was the method, and the copy in TCRdb shows in-frame clones only, minus some. Here the sample spans approximately 89,000 clones, roughly 87% being singletons. Worth noting for this clone: Its antigen is currently unknown.

Trimming left V 2 bases short and J 5 bases short, with 8 bases between. The CDR3 covers 12 residues. CDR1 is SGHTS and CDR2 is YDEGEE in the germline V gene. This specimen was CD4+ or CD8+ T cells sorted from blood, taken in a trial of the OX40 agonist ivuxolimab. The chain recombines TRBV5-8 with TRBJ2-7, with D unclear. This sequence was found in an adult with an advanced solid tumor such as melanoma, head and neck, liver or kidney cancer. CDR3 DNA: TGTGCCAGCAGCTTAATGATTCACGAGCAGTACTTC. This sequence encodes CASSLMIHEQYF.